Below, one TCR beta chain is given with its context. As yet, its antigen is unknown. The V and J ends lost 4 bases and 2 bases respectively, with 14 bases between them. CDR3 length: 15 amino acids. CDR1 is SGDLS and CDR2 is YYNGEE in the germline V gene. As to time point: newly diagnosed GD, antithyroid drugs for less than 3 months. The TCR library was prepared using RNA isolated from PBMCs. Construction of the TCR beta libraries employed iRepertoire HTBI primers in conjunction with Arm-PCR of CDR3 regions. TCRdb analysed the multiplex PCR reads with MiXCR anew, one entry per CDR3 protein. The profile shows 380,000 or so distinct CDR3 sequences, 15% to 20% of them singletons. This record comes from a study of regulatory T cells in long-lasting Graves disease. Study findings and constraints: Patients with persistent disease shared 2,500 or so public clonotypes, outpacing the approximately 920 shared by new patients.

These data also formed part of another study, on T cells in Graves' hyperthyroidism and ophthalmopathy.

The sequence was collected from a woman between 18 and 29 years old with Graves disease. The chain combines TRBV9 with TRBJ2-3, with D possibly TRBD1 on 6 matching bases. The specimen was peripheral blood mononuclear cells (PBMCs), collected at new diagnosis, from a patient treated with antithyroid drugs. The CDR3 bases are TGTGCCAGCAGCCAAAGGACAGTCCCCACAGATACGCAGTATTTT. Translation gives CASSQRTVPTDTQYF.